This record concerns one T cell receptor (beta chain) sequence. The antigen remains unidentified. This sample was taken from a study of molecular identifiers for immune sequencing clone quantification. Points from the study as a whole: Highly expanded clone sizes could be underestimated by identical TCR molecules that share a barcode.

TCRdb fed the PCR reads into MiXCR, producing one record per CDR3 protein. There are 37,000 or so distinct CDR3 sequences in the sample; approximately 22% occur only once, and around 0.97% lies in the top ten. Trimming stripped 0 bases from V and 2 bases from J, with 9 bases between. CDR1 and CDR2 (germline): LGHDT, YNNKEL (reference sequence). The CDR3 is 15 amino acids. This rearrangement joins TRBV3-1 to TRBJ2-3; tentative D call: TRBD2 (7 bases). Sequenced material: naive CD8+ T cells from blood, with Jurkat cell RNA spiked in. This sample's subset: FACS-sorted CD8+CD4-CCR7+CD45RA+ naive T cells. The receptor was isolated from a human donor in good health. Some libraries in this study had Jurkat cell RNA spiked in. CDR3 DNA: TGTGCCAGCAGCCAAGAAGGGGGGGTCACAGATACGCAGTATTTT. Protein: CASSQEGGVTDTQYF.